A selection of T cell receptor beta chains follows, all from one sample in a study of cytotoxic CD8 clonotypes in ibrutinib-treated CLL. Sequencing used immunoSEQ multiplex PCR; TCRdb keeps in-frame clones, though not all of them. This table holds roughly 36,000 clones, around 63% found once. The sample in question was PBMCs, obtained before ibrutinib treatment. Every receptor here comes from a human donor with chronic lymphocytic leukemia. CDR3s include the opening cysteine and the closing phenylalanine or tryptophan. A D gene is named only where the DNA matches it firmly. Size is omitted from some rows. Given values are once, few, many or a class for expanded clones.

>TRBD2|TRBJ2-3|.|TRBV30
CAWSGSGGGSTDTQYF
TGTGCCTGGAGTGGGAGTGGCGGGGGGAGCACAGATACGCAGTATTTT
>TRBD1|TRBJ2-3|.|TRBV9
CASSVAGRTGSTDTQYF
TGTGCCAGCAGCGTAGCGGGACGGACAGGGAGCACAGATACGCAGTATTTT
>TRBD2|TRBJ2-3|once|TRBV18
CASSLWTSGNDDTQYF
TGTGCCAGCTCACTTTGGACTAGCGGGAACGATGATACGCAGTATTTT
>.|TRBJ1-2|.|TRBV7-9
CASITGGQGYTF
TGTGCCAGCATAACCGGGGGTCAGGGCTACACCTTC
>.|TRBJ2-3|few|TRBV11-3
CASSFKRTDTQYF
TGTGCCAGCAGCTTCAAGCGGACAGATACGCAGTATTTT
>.|TRBJ2-7|few|TRBV2
CASRRAVHEQYF
TGTGCCAGCAGGCGTGCTGTCCACGAGCAGTACTTC
>.|TRBJ1-1|few|TRBV18
CASSPGQTNTEAFF
TGTGCCAGCTCACCAGGGCAGACGAACACTGAAGCTTTCTTT
>.|TRBJ1-2|.|TRBV28
CASHPDGSLYGYTF
TGTGCCAGCCACCCCGACGGAAGTCTATATGGCTACACCTTC
>.|TRBJ1-6|.|TRBV11-2
CASSLEKGMTGENSPLHF
TGTGCCAGCAGCTTAGAAAAGGGAATGACGGGGGAGAATTCACCCCTCCACTTT
>.|TRBJ1-1|.|TRBV7-6
CASSLLGGKSYTEAFF
TGTGCCAGCAGCTTACTAGGGGGGAAGTCGTACACTGAAGCTTTCTTT
>.|TRBJ2-7|few|TRBV6-1
CASTEGSATYEQYF
TGTGCCAGCACCGAAGGGTCGGCGACCTACGAGCAGTACTTC
>TRBD2|TRBJ2-1|.|TRBV5-1
CASSRGGSGSYNEQFF
TGCGCCAGCAGCCGGGGGGGTAGCGGGAGCTACAATGAGCAGTTCTTC
>TRBD2|TRBJ2-5|.|TRBV13
CASSDGTSGDLETQYF
TGTGCCAGCAGCGACGGGACTAGCGGGGACCTGGAGACCCAGTACTTC
>.|TRBJ1-1|.|TRBV7-2
CASSLAQGRGEAFF
TGTGCCAGCAGCTTAGCACAGGGAAGGGGTGAAGCTTTCTTT
>.|TRBJ1-2|.|TRBV6-5
CASSYSLANYGYTF
TGTGCCAGCAGTTACTCCTTGGCTAACTATGGCTACACCTTC
>TRBD1|TRBJ1-4|.|TRBV6-9
CASNPDREEKLFF
TGTGCCAGCAACCCCGACAGGGAGGAAAAACTGTTTTTT
>.|TRBJ2-5|.|TRBV30
CAWRAGLVGTQYF
TGTGCCTGGAGGGCAGGGTTGGTCGGGACCCAGTACTTC
>TRBD2|TRBJ2-1|few|TRBV18
CASSHGLDNEQFF
TGTGCCAGCTCCCACGGACTAGATAATGAGCAGTTCTTC
>.|TRBJ1-4|.|TRBV4-3
CASSHWTASANEKLFF
TGCGCCAGCAGCCACTGGACAGCCTCGGCTAATGAAAAACTGTTTTTT
>TRBD1|TRBJ2-7|.|TRBV6-6
CASRILTGTGAYEQYF
TGTGCCAGCAGGATCCTAACCGGGACAGGGGCTTACGAGCAGTACTTC
>.|TRBJ2-7|.|TRBV15
CATRGFSYEQYF
TGTGCCACCAGGGGTTTCTCCTACGAGCAGTACTTC
>TRBD1|TRBJ2-3|.|TRBV28
CASSLGTGGGDTQYF
TGTGCCAGCAGTTTAGGGACAGGGGGTGGAGATACGCAGTATTTT
>TRBD1|TRBJ2-7|.|TRBV7-6
CASSPTGTVHYEQYF
TGTGCCAGCAGCCCAACCGGGACAGTCCATTACGAGCAGTACTTC
>.|TRBJ2-5|.|TRBV6-5
CASSYGIGGETQYF
TGTGCCAGCAGTTATGGAATTGGAGGAGAGACCCAGTACTTC
>.|TRBJ1-2|once|TRBV2
CASSEARKTSGYTF
TGTGCCAGCAGTGAAGCCCGCAAAACCTCCGGCTACACCTTC
>.|TRBJ2-2|.|TRBV29-1
CSVEDPNTGELFF
TGCAGCGTTGAAGACCCGAACACCGGGGAGCTGTTTTTT
>TRBD2|TRBJ2-3|.|TRBV10-2
CASSKGLATDTQYF
TGCGCCAGCTCGAAGGGACTAGCAACAGATACGCAGTATTTT
>.|TRBJ2-1|.|TRBV6-5
CASSYSHPGYYNEQFF
TGTGCCAGCAGTTATTCTCACCCGGGCTACTACAATGAGCAGTTCTTC
>TRBD2|TRBJ2-5|.|TRBV5-4
CASSRGGLAGLQETQYF
TGTGCCAGCAGCCGAGGAGGCCTAGCGGGGCTACAAGAGACCCAGTACTTC
>.|TRBJ1-5|.|TRBV5-5
CASSLLWDQPQHF
TGTGCCAGCAGCTTGTTATGGGATCAGCCCCAGCATTTT
>.|TRBJ1-3|.|TRBV4-2
CASSRTIPSGNTIYF
TGTGCCAGCAGCCGGACAATCCCGTCTGGAAACACCATATATTTT
>TRBD2|TRBJ2-7|.|TRBV28
CASSLSLGTGGDEQYF
TGTGCCAGCAGCCTGTCTTTGGGGACCGGGGGGGACGAGCAGTACTTC
>.|TRBJ1-1|.|TRBV21-1
CASSKRLGGKTEAFF
TGTGCCAGCAGCAAAAGGCTAGGGGGGAAAACTGAAGCTTTCTTT
>TRBD1|TRBJ2-1|once|TRBV7-6
CASSHPTGESSYNEQFF
TGTGCCAGCAGTCATCCTACAGGGGAAAGTTCCTACAATGAGCAGTTCTTC
>TRBD2|TRBJ2-2|.|TRBV6-1
CASSEAPSGGAGELFF
TGTGCCAGCAGTGAAGCGCCTAGCGGGGGGGCCGGGGAGCTGTTTTTT
>.|TRBJ1-5|few|TRBV5-1
CASSLGGFNQPQHF
TGCGCCAGCAGCTTGGGGGGTTTCAATCAGCCCCAGCATTTT
>.|TRBJ1-1|few|TRBV7-2
CASSLMSGQQNTEAFF
TGTGCCAGCAGCTTAATGTCCGGACAGCAGAACACTGAAGCTTTCTTT
>TRBD1|TRBJ1-1|.|TRBV9
CASSASAGGVGTEAFF
TGTGCCAGCAGCGCGTCGGCAGGGGGCGTTGGCACTGAAGCTTTCTTT
>TRBD1|TRBJ1-6|.|TRBV4-1
CASSQQLTGGESSYNSPLHF
TGCGCCAGCAGCCAACAGTTAACAGGGGGCGAAAGCTCCTATAATTCACCCCTCCACTTT
>.|TRBJ1-2|.|TRBV20-1
CSAPRDYGYTF
TGCAGTGCCCCGAGGGACTATGGCTACACCTTC